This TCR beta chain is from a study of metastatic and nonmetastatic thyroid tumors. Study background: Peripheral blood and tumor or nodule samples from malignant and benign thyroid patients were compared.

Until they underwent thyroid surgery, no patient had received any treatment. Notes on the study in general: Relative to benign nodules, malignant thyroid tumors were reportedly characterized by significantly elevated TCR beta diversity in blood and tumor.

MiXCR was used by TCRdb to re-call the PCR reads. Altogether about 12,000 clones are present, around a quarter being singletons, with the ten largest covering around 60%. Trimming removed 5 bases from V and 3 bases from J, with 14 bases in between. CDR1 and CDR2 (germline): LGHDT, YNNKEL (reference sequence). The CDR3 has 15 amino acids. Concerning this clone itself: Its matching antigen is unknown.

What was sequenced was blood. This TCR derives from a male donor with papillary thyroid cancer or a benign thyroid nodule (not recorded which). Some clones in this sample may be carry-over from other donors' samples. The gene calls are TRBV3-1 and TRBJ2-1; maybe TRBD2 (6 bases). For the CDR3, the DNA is TGTGCCAGCAGCAAGGACGGGGGAGGCTACAATGAGCAGTTCTTC. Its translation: CASSKDGGGYNEQFF.